Presented here are 25 T cell receptor beta chains from one specimen sequenced in a study of T cell responses to AZD1222 COVID-19 vaccine. TCRdb's table, derived via immunoSEQ multiplex PCR, lists solely in-frame clones and lacks some. The sample has about 160,000 clones; 92% are singletons. The material was peripheral blood, obtained 28 days after the second AZD1222 dose. Receptors were obtained from an adult who received the AZD1222 COVID-19 vaccine.

The gene calls are TRBV7-3 and TRBJ2-1, with 9 positions matching TRBD2. Germline CDR1 is SGHTA and CDR2 is FQGTGA. Trimming removed 0 bases from V and 2 bases from J; junction bases left unmatched: 8. There are 18 residues in the CDR3. This chain's CDR3 is CASSLTPGGGAPYNEQFF. CDR3 DNA: TGTGCCAGCAGCTTAACCCCCGGCGGGGGGGCCCCCTACAATGAGCAGTTCTTC.

This clone is a singleton in its sample. CDR3 nucleotide sequence: TGTGCCAGCAAGGTAGAAGGCGTTTCAGAGACCCAGTACTTC. Encoded protein: CASKVEGVSETQYF. The chain employs TRBV2 and TRBJ2-5; D gene unclear. Trimming pared 7 bases from V and 4 bases from J, leaving 16 bases between. There are 14 residues in the CDR3. In germline, CDR1 is SNHLY, CDR2 FYNNEI.

V is TRBV5-4 and J is TRBJ2-1; 8 nucleotides line up with TRBD2. The CDR3 covers 15 residues. Germline CDR1 and CDR2: SGHNT and YYREEE (reference sequence). V lost 3 bases, J lost 5 bases, and 7 bases stayed unmatched. The CDR3 protein is CASSSSPGGDNEQFF. The CDR3 bases are TGTGCCAGCAGCTCCTCCCCGGGGGGGGACAATGAGCAGTTCTTC.

V is TRBV4-2 and J is TRBJ1-2, with 9 bases identical to TRBD1. CDR1 and CDR2 (germline): LGHNA, YNFKEQ. This CDR3 comprises 15 residues. V shed 2 bases and J 6 bases; nucleotides not matched to a gene: 7. The CDR3 nucleotides are TGTGCCAGCAGCCAACCGGGACAGGGCATAGATGGCTACACCTTC. It encodes CASSQPGQGIDGYTF.

This clone has just a few counts. The rearrangement links TRBV30 to TRBJ2-1; 11 bases are shared with TRBD2. CDR1 and CDR2 from the germline V gene are GTSNPN and SVGIG (reference sequence). V gave up 1 base and J gave up 6 bases; unmatched junction bases: 2. This CDR3 spans 14 amino acids. Written as DNA, the CDR3 is TGTGCCTGGAGTGCACTAGCGGGGGCCAATGAGCAGTTCTTC. This translates into CAWSALAGANEQFF. Variable domain in full (rest from reference TRBV30 and TRBJ2-1): SQTIHQWPATLVQPVGSPLSLECTVEGTSNPNLYWYRQAAGRGLQLLFYSVGIGQISSEVPQNLSASRPQDRQFILSSKKLLLSDSGFYLCAWSALAGANEQFFGPGTRLTVL.

The chain joins TRBV7-3 to TRBJ1-2; 9 nucleotides match TRBD1. This CDR3 is built from 13 residues. Looked up from germline, CDR1 is SGHTA and CDR2 is FQGTGA. V shed 5 bases, J shed 7 bases, and the junction held 5 bases outside the gene matches. The CDR3 spells CASSPGTGTGYTF. The CDR3 DNA reads TGTGCCAGCAGCCCCGGGACAGGGACTGGCTACACCTTC.

This sequence joins TRBV3-1 (or the pseudogene TRBV3-2) and TRBJ2-2, with D hard to call. Trimming stripped 5 bases from V and 4 bases from J, with 5 bases between. Germline V CDR1 and CDR2: LGHDT, YNNKEL (reference sequence). The CDR3 runs 12 residues. The CDR3, as DNA: TGTGCCAGCAGCGAGACCACCGGGGAGCTGTTTTTT. Translation: CASSETTGELFF.

The rearrangement uses TRBV19 and TRBJ1-2, with 7 positions matching TRBD1. Germline V gene lookup returns CDR1 LNHDA and CDR2 SQIVND (reference sequence). Losses at the gene ends were 2 bases for V and 8 bases for J; bases not matched to a gene: 8. The CDR3 spans 14 residues. Here the CDR3 reads CASSITYTGAGYTF. CDR3 DNA: TGTGCCAGTAGTATAACATACACAGGGGCCGGCTACACCTTC.

The genes are TRBV9 and TRBJ1-2, with 10 bases lining up with TRBD1. The CDR3 extends over 14 amino acids. The V segment lost 3 bases and the J segment 2 bases; nucleotides outside the gene matches: 1. Germline-derived CDR1 and CDR2 are SGDLS and YYNGEE. CDR3 sequence: CASSAGQGNYGYTF. CDR3 DNA: TGTGCCAGCAGCGCGGGACAGGGGAACTATGGCTACACCTTC.

This clone appeared once. V usage is TRBV6-5 and J usage is TRBJ2-7; 7 positions agree with TRBD1. Per germline, CDR1 MNHEY and CDR2 SVGAGI. V lost 6 bases, J lost 6 bases, and 5 bases stayed unmatched. CDR3 length: 12 amino acids. Here the CDR3 reads CASSYRTGEQYF. CDR3 nucleotides: TGTGCCAGCAGCTACAGGACAGGCGAGCAGTACTTC.

The gene calls are TRBV7-8 and TRBJ2-5, with D hard to call. V lost 6 bases, J lost 4 bases, and 21 bases lay in between. CDR1 is SGHVS, CDR2 FQNEAQ, per germline. The CDR3 runs to 16 residues. This chain's CDR3 is CASRPSSFLAGETQYF. As DNA, the CDR3 is TGTGCCAGCAGGCCCTCAAGCTTCTTAGCTGGAGAGACCCAGTACTTC.

The CDR3 spells CASSPRRGYEQYF. The CDR3, as DNA: TGTGCCAGTAGTCCAAGGAGGGGCTACGAGCAGTACTTC. The chain employs TRBV19 and TRBJ2-7; tentatively, D is TRBD2 (6 bases). Germline V gives CDR1 LNHDA, CDR2 SQIVND (reference sequence). V lost 5 bases and J 3 bases, leaving 11 bases between the germline ends. This CDR3 is 13 amino acids long.

This chain uses TRBV27 with TRBJ1-5; 7 bases agree with TRBD1. In germline, CDR1 is MNHEY, CDR2 SMNVEV (reference sequence). CDR3 size: 17 residues. V shed 5 bases, J shed 6 bases, and the junction held 16 bases outside the gene matches. The CDR3 DNA is TGTGCCAGCAGTCTCTCGGGGGACAGTTACGTTGCTCAGCCCCAGCATTTT. Its protein is CASSLSGDSYVAQPQHF.

CDR3 loop: CASSTRTQGPYGYTF. The CDR3 DNA is TGTGCCAGCAGTACTAGAACCCAGGGGCCCTATGGCTACACCTTC. The chain has TRBV6-6 and TRBJ1-2; possible D gene TRBD1, 6 bases. The ends were cut back, 5 bases at V and 4 bases at J, with 17 bases in the middle. This CDR3 has 15 amino acids. CDR1 MNHNY and CDR2 SVGAGI come from the germline V gene (reference sequence).

The chain employs TRBV19 and TRBJ2-7; D perhaps matches TRBD1 (5 bases). Between the trimmed V and J ends, which lost 8 bases and 7 bases, there was a span of 24 bases. CDR3 length equals 15 residues. Looked up from germline, CDR1 is LNHDA and CDR2 is SQIVND (reference sequence). The CDR3 nucleotides read TGTGCCAGTCGCCCCCAGGGCTCGCCTTTGAGAGAGCAGTACTTC. Residues: CASRPQGSPLREQYF.

The chain is built from TRBV6-6 and TRBJ1-1; maybe TRBD1 (6 bases). Germline CDR1 and CDR2: MNHNY and SVGAGI (reference sequence). The V and J ends lost 6 bases and 3 bases respectively, with 17 bases between them. The length of the CDR3 is 15 residues. The chain's CDR3 is CASRDKGGEHTEAFF. CDR3 coding DNA: TGTGCCAGCAGGGATAAGGGGGGCGAACACACTGAAGCTTTCTTT.

The V call is TRBV9, the J call TRBJ2-2; D is perhaps TRBD1 (5 bases). V lost 2 bases to trimming and J lost 4 bases, with 15 bases between them. The germline gives CDR1 SGDLS, CDR2 YYNGEE. This CDR3 contains 16 residues. CDR3: CASSVGVREGTGELFF. The CDR3 nucleotides are TGTGCCAGCAGCGTTGGGGTCAGGGAAGGCACCGGGGAGCTGTTTTTT.

DNA for the CDR3: TGTGCCAGCAGTGACTCTGTCCAGGGGGACACCGGGGAGCTGTTTTTT. Protein: CASSDSVQGDTGELFF. The chain is built from TRBV6-4 and TRBJ2-2, with 7 nucleotides matching TRBD1. Germline lookup yields CDR1 MRHNA and CDR2 SNTAGT. Germline trimming cut 0 bases from V and 3 bases from J; bases unmatched to any gene: 4. CDR3 size: 16 residues.

The chain carries TRBV5-1 and TRBJ1-5; no reliable D call. V was shortened by 2 bases and J by 0 bases, with 9 bases between the two germline ends. The germline V gene encodes CDR1 SGHRS and CDR2 YFSETQ. The CDR3 totals 15 residues. In nucleotides, the CDR3 is TGCGCCAGCAGCTTAGAAGGGAATAGCAATCAGCCCCAGCATTTT. This sequence encodes CASSLEGNSNQPQHF.

The V gene is TRBV6-5, the J gene TRBJ2-1, with D possibly matching TRBD2 (7 bases). CDR1 and CDR2 from the germline V gene are MNHEY and SVGAGI. The CDR3 runs to 16 residues. V dropped 2 bases and J dropped 4 bases, with 15 bases sitting between them. The CDR3 DNA follows: TGTGCCAGCAGTTACGGGGGCGGGGGAATTTACAATGAGCAGTTCTTC. It specifies CASSYGGGGIYNEQFF.

In this sample, this clone turned up once. J is TRBJ1-2 and V is TRBV27; 7 nucleotides agree with TRBD1. The CDR3 covers 14 residues. Germline loops: CDR1 MNHEY, CDR2 SMNVEV (reference sequence). J gave up 7 bases and V 6 bases, and 11 bases lay outside the gene matches. For the CDR3, the DNA is TGTGCCAGCAGAGAGACAGGGAACCGGGGTGGCTACACCTTC. Its protein product is CASRETGNRGGYTF.

This chain uses TRBV5-1 with TRBJ2-7, with a possible D match to TRBD2 (5 bases). V was shortened by 0 bases and J by 0 bases, with 10 bases between the two germline ends. The CDR3 sequence is 15 residues long. Germline V gene data show CDR1 as SGHRS and CDR2 as YFSETQ. The CDR3 is CASSLVRESSYEQYF. In DNA form, the CDR3 reads TGCGCCAGCAGCTTGGTACGGGAAAGCTCCTACGAGCAGTACTTC.

The V and J genes are TRBV20-1 and TRBJ2-1; D is unclear. The CDR3 has 11 amino acids. The V and J ends lost 0 bases and 7 bases respectively, with 4 bases between them. Germline V lookup: CDR1 DFQATT, CDR2 SNEGSKA (reference sequence). The CDR3 DNA reads TGCAGTGCTAGAGAACTAAATGAGCAGTTCTTC. Translated, it gives CSARELNEQFF.

The chain employs TRBV7-8 and TRBJ1-3; no clear D. CDR3 length: 16 amino acids. Germline assignment: CDR1 SGHVS and CDR2 FQNEAQ. V was pared by 0 bases and J by 0 bases, with 9 bases between. The CDR3 nucleotides are TGTGCCAGCAGCTTAGCCCCATCAAGCTCTGGAAACACCATATATTTT. It is translated as CASSLAPSSSGNTIYF.

The rearrangement uses TRBV7-8 and TRBJ1-5, with TRBD1 matching over 11 bases. This CDR3 has 18 residues. Per germline, CDR1 SGHVS and CDR2 FQNEAQ. V gave up 5 bases and J gave up 0 bases; unmatched junction bases: 9. DNA for the CDR3: TGTGCCAGCAGCCCAGATGGGACAGGGGGACCTAGCAATCAGCCCCAGCATTTT. Its protein is CASSPDGTGGPSNQPQHF.